This entry concerns a single T cell receptor beta chain. Its antigen remains unknown. One end of the junction is discordant with germline, which a read error may explain. Distinct nucleotide sequences in the sample also encode this CDR3. Samples were taken several times over chemoradiotherapy. The repertoire was sequenced with immunoSEQ multiplex PCR; TCRdb's copy has only in-frame clones and lacks some. The sample has approximately 3,000 clones; 70% to 80% are singletons. The sample belongs to a study of chemoradiotherapy in HPV16-positive cancers. General observations from the study: Better recurrence-free survival went with HPV-responsive T-cell expansion in HPV16-positive patients. Candidate HPV-specific clones and E7-related TCR motifs grew in tumor during treatment.

This CDR3 region has 16 residues. Per germline, CDR1 SGDLS and CDR2 YYNGEE. This receptor was identified in a human donor with HPV-associated anogenital cancer. The chain has TRBV9 and TRBJ2-1; 13 positions agree with TRBD2. Specimen collection occurred from a patient who underwent chemoradiotherapy. DNA for the CDR3: TGTGCCAGTAGCGTGAGACTAGCGGGGGGCGAGGGTGAGCAGTTCTTC. This gives the protein CASSVRLAGGEGEQFF.